This entry lists 15 T cell receptor beta chains sequenced from one sample in a study of blood T cell repertoires in COVID-19. The method was immunoSEQ multiplex PCR; TCRdb's version includes in-frame clones alone and lacks a portion of them. The sample includes 450,000 or so clones, roughly 90% of them seen just once. Material: peripheral blood. These receptors were collected from a woman aged 40 to 50 with COVID-19, enrolled during active disease.

CDR3 region: CASSVRRVSGNTIYF. The CDR3 DNA is TGTGCCAGCAGCGTCCGTCGGGTCTCTGGAAACACCATATATTTT. The chain combines TRBV7-8 with TRBJ1-3; D is ambiguous. The CDR3 length is 15 residues. CDR1 SGHVS and CDR2 FQNEAQ come from the germline V gene. Trimming removed 5 bases at V and 0 bases at J, with 11 bases between. The full variable domain, in which reference TRBV7-8 and TRBJ1-3 provide the parts outside the CDR3, is GAGVSQSPRYKVAKRGQDVALRCDPISGHVSLFWYQQALGQGPEFLTYFQNEAQLDKSGLPSDRFFAERPEGSVSTLKIQRTQQEDSAVYLCASSVRRVSGNTIYFGEGSWLTVV.

The sample holds a few counts of this clone. The CDR3, as DNA: TGTGCCAGCACCTTCTCTGGAAACACCATATATTTT. Its protein is CASTFSGNTIYF. This chain joins TRBV2 and TRBJ1-3; no firm D call. Trimming cost V 7 bases and J 0 bases, with 4 bases left between them. The CDR3 covers 12 residues. CDR1 and CDR2 (germline): SNHLY, FYNNEI.

V usage is TRBV28 and J usage is TRBJ1-2; D is possibly TRBD1 (5 bases). Germline CDR1 is MDHEN and CDR2 is SYDVKM. Trimming removed 4 bases at V and 8 bases at J, with 23 bases between. This CDR3 is built from 16 residues. Written as DNA, the CDR3 is TGTGCCAGCAGTTCCCCCGGAGGGACCACGTTGTTGGGCTACACCTTC. The encoded protein is CASSSPGGTTLLGYTF.

The CDR3 nucleotides read TGTGCCAGCAGTCGTACAGGGGCCGCTAACTATGGCTACACCTTC. It codes for CASSRTGAANYGYTF. V and J are TRBV2 and TRBJ1-2; TRBD1 agrees at 7 bases. Germline-derived CDR1 and CDR2 are SNHLY and FYNNEI. The CDR3 loop spans 15 amino acids. Unmatched junction bases numbered 6, after V lost 5 bases and J lost 0 bases.

The V gene is TRBV7-2, the J gene TRBJ2-1; D is perhaps TRBD2 (6 bases). V dropped 1 base and J dropped 4 bases, with 14 bases sitting between them. This CDR3 has 16 residues. CDR1 SGHTA and CDR2 FQGNSA come from the germline V gene. CDR3 DNA sequence: TGTGCCAGCAGCTTAGTATCGCGCGGGGCTTACAATGAGCAGTTCTTC. Amino acid sequence: CASSLVSRGAYNEQFF. Combining the CDR3 with reference TRBV7-2 and TRBJ2-1 gives the whole variable domain GAGVSQSPSNKVTEKGKDVELRCDPISGHTALYWYRQSLGQGLEFLIYFQGNSAPDKSGLPSDRFSAERTGGSVSTLTIQRTQQEDSAVYLCASSLVSRGAYNEQFFGPGTRLTVL.

V and J are TRBV5-5 and TRBJ1-6, with D unresolved. Trimming stripped 6 bases from V and 8 bases from J, with 15 bases between. Germline-derived CDR1 and CDR2 are SGHKS and YYEKEE (reference sequence). This CDR3 contains 14 residues. The CDR3 reads CASNGHPIDSPLHF. The CDR3 bases are TGTGCCAGCAATGGGCACCCTATCGATTCACCCCTCCACTTT.

The rearrangement links TRBV5-1 to TRBJ2-2; a possible D gene is TRBD2 (6 bases). V shed 2 bases and J shed 10 bases, with 18 bases lying between them. The CDR3 consists of 15 residues. CDR1 is SGHRS and CDR2 is YFSETQ in the germline V gene. CDR3 protein: CASSFLSGAVEELFF. The CDR3 DNA follows: TGCGCCAGCAGCTTCCTTTCGGGAGCGGTAGAGGAGCTGTTTTTT. Drawing the rest from reference TRBV5-1 and TRBJ2-2, the complete variable domain is KAGVTQTPRYLIKTRGQQVTLSCSPISGHRSVSWYQQTPGQGLQFLFEYFSETQRNKGNFPGRFSGRQFSNSRSEMNVSTLELGDSALYLCASSFLSGAVEELFFGEGSRLTVL.

This clone was seen a single time. The chain couples TRBV28 to TRBJ1-1; the D gene is possibly TRBD1 (5 bases). CDR1 MDHEN and CDR2 SYDVKM come from the germline V gene. The CDR3 spans 16 residues. Trimming removed 1 base from V and 3 bases from J, with 15 bases in between. The CDR3 DNA is TGTGCCAGCAGTTTATCAACCAGGGCGGTACACACTGAAGCTTTCTTT. It is translated as CASSLSTRAVHTEAFF.

This rearrangement joins TRBV19 to TRBJ1-2; 7 bases match TRBD1. V lost 4 bases, J lost 4 bases, and 6 bases stayed unmatched. Germline CDR1 reads LNHDA; CDR2 reads SQIVND (reference sequence). This CDR3 comprises 14 residues. The CDR3 sequence: CASSRVQGVYGYTF. In DNA, the CDR3 is TGTGCCAGTAGTAGGGTTCAGGGGGTCTATGGCTACACCTTC.

The chain joins TRBV3-1 (or the pseudogene TRBV3-2) to TRBJ2-7; tentative D call: TRBD1 (5 bases). CDR3 length: 13 amino acids. Germline V gene sequence: CDR1 LGHDT, CDR2 YNNKEL (reference sequence). V lost 4 bases, J lost 1 base, and 8 bases lay in between. CDR3 residues: CASSRGASYEQYF. The CDR3 DNA is TGTGCCAGCAGCCGGGGCGCTTCCTACGAGCAGTACTTC.

This chain connects TRBV7-8 to TRBJ2-7; D gene uncertain. CDR1 SGHVS and CDR2 FQNEAQ come from the germline V gene. CDR3 length equals 11 residues. With 5 bases removed from V and 3 bases from J, the gap between germline ends came to 5 bases. The CDR3 DNA reads as TGTGCCAGCAGCCATTACTACGAGCAGTACTTC. It is translated as CASSHYYEQYF.

This clone was observed a few times. The rearrangement links TRBV6-2 or TRBV6-3 to TRBJ1-1; D gene unclear. The CDR3 sequence is 14 residues long. Germline V CDR1 and CDR2: MNHEY, SVGEGT. Trimming removed 2 bases at V and 7 bases at J, with 14 bases between. The CDR3 reads CASSYDTLGSEAFF. The CDR3 DNA reads as TGTGCCAGCAGTTACGACACACTGGGGAGTGAAGCTTTCTTT.

This chain connects TRBV23-1 to TRBJ1-5; D remains ambiguous. TRBV23-1 is an ORF; its function is uncertain. The CDR3 runs 15 residues. V was cut by 0 bases and J by 2 bases, with 8 bases left in between. The CDR3 DNA reads as TGCGCCAGCAGTCAATCCGACGGGGGCAATCAGCCCCAGCATTTT. Its protein is CASSQSDGGNQPQHF.

The rearrangement joins TRBV25-1 to TRBJ1-3; weak D call: TRBD1 (5 bases). The germline V gene has CDR1 MGHDK and CDR2 SYGVNS. CDR3 length equals 17 residues. V was pared by 1 base and J by 0 bases, with 13 bases between. DNA for the CDR3: TGTGCCAGCAGTGAATCTATACAGGAGTTCTCTGGAAACACCATATATTTT. It specifies CASSESIQEFSGNTIYF.

The chain joins TRBV30 to TRBJ2-2, with a tentative D call TRBD2 (7 bases). The V gene's germline CDR1 is GTSNPN and CDR2 SVGIG (reference sequence). Trimming took off 4 bases at V and 4 bases at J, with 13 bases between the two ends. This CDR3 is built from 14 residues. In DNA, the CDR3 is TGTGCCTGGATGAAGGGGGAGGGCACCGGGGAGCTGTTTTTT. It is translated as CAWMKGEGTGELFF.